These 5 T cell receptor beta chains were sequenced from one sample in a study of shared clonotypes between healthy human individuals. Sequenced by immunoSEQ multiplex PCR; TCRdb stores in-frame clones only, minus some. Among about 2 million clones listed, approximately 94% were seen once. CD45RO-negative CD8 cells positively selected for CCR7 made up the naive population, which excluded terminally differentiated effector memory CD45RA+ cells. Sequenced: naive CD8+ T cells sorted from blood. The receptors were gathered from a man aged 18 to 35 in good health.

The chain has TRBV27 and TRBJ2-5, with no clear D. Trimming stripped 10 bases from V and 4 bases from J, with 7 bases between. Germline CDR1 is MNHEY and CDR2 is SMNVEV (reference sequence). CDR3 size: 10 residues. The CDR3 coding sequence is TGTGCCACCATTGGAGAGACCCAGTACTTC. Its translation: CATIGETQYF.

Here the CDR3 reads CASSFQLAGVGYEQYF. As DNA, the CDR3 is TGTGCCAGCAGTTTTCAACTAGCGGGAGTGGGCTACGAGCAGTACTTC. The J gene is TRBJ2-7, the V gene TRBV27; 11 bases map to TRBD2. From germline, CDR1 is MNHEY and CDR2 SMNVEV (reference sequence). The CDR3 has 16 amino acids. V lost 3 bases to trimming and J lost 3 bases; unmatched junction nucleotides: 7.

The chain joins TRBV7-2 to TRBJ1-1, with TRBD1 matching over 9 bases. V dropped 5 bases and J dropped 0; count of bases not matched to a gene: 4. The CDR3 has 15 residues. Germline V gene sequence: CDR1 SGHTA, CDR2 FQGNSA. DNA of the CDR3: TGTGCCAGCAGCCCGACAGGGGGGATGAACACTGAAGCTTTCTTT. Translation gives CASSPTGGMNTEAFF.

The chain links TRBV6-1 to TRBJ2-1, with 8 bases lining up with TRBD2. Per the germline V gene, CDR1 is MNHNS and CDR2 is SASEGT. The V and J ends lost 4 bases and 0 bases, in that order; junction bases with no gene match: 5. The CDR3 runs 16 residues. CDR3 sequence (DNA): TGTGCCAGCAGTGGGCCCGGGACTAGCTCCTACAATGAGCAGTTCTTC. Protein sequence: CASSGPGTSSYNEQFF.

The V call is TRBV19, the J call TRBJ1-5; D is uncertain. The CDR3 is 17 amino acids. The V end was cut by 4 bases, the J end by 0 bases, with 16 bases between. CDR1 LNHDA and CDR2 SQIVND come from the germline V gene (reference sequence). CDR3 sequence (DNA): TGTGCCAGTAGTACCCCCTCGACACTGTATAGCAATCAGCCCCAGCATTTT. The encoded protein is CASSTPSTLYSNQPQHF. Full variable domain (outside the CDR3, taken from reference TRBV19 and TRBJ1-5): DGGITQSPKYLFRKEGQNVTLSCEQNLNHDAMYWYRQDPGQGLRLIYYSQIVNDFQKGDIAEGYSVSREKKESFPLTVTSAQKNPTAFYLCASSTPSTLYSNQPQHFGDGTRLSIL.